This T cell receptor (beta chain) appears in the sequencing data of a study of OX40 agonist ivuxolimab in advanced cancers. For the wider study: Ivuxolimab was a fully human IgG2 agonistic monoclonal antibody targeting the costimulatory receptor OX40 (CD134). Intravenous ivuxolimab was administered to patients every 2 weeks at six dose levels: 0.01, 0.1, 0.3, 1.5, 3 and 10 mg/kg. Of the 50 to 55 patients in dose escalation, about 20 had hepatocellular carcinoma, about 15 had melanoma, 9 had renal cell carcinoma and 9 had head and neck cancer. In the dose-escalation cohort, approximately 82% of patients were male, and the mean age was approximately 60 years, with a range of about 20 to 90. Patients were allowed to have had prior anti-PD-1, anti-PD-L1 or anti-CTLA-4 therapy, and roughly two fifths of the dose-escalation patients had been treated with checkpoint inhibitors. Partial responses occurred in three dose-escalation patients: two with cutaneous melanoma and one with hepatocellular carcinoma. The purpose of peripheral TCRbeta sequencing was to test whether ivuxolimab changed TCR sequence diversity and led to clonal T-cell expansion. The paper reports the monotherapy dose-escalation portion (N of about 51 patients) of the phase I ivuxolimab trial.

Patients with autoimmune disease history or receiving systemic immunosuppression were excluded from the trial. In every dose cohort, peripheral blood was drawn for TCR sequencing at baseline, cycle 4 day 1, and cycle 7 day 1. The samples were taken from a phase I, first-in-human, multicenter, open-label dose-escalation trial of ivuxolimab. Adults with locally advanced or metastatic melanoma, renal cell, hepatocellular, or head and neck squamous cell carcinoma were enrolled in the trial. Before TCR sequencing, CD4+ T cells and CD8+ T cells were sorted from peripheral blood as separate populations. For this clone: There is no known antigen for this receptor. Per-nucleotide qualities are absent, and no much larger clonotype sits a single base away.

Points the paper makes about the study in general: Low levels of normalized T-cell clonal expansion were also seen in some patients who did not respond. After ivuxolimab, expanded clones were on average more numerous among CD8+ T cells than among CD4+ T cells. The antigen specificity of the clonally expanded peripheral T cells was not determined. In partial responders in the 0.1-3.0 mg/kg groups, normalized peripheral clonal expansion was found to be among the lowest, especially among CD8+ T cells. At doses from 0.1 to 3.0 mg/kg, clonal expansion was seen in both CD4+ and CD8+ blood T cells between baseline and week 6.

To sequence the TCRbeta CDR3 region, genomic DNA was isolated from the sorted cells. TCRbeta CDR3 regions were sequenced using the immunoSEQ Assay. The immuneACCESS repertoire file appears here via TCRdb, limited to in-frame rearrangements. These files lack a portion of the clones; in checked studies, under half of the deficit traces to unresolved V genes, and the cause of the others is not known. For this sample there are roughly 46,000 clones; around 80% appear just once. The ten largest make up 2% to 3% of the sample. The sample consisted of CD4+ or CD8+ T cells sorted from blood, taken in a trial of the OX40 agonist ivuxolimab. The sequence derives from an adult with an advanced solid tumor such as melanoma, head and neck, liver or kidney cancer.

The sequenced DNA is TGTGCCAGCAGCCCGCGGACTAGCGGGAGTAATGAGCAGTTCTTC. This encodes CASSPRTSGSNEQFF. The chain is encoded by TRBV7-9 joined to TRBJ2-1, with 13 middle bases fitting TRBD2. From V the trimming removes 5 bases and from J it removes 7 bases, while the gene matches leave 5 bases of the junction unaccounted for. Based on the germline V gene (reference sequence), the CDR1 and CDR2 sequences are SEHNR and FQNEAQ. Measured from the cysteine to the phenylalanine, the CDR3 is 15 residues long. Only the CDR3 region is kept as DNA, spanning 45 bases read in frame from base 1.